These 3 T cell receptor beta chains came from one sample sequenced in a study of T cell clonality in common variable immunodeficiency. Assay used: immunoSEQ multiplex PCR; TCRdb lists only in-frame clones, some missing. Observed in the sample are about 64,000 clones, none of them singletons. What was sequenced was peripheral blood mononuclear cells. The receptors stem from a person aged 18-69 years in good health.

This clone was seen repeatedly, ten times or more. The CDR3 end falls 3 residues outside the read, so it is completed with the germline J gene. The rearrangement links TRBV20-1 to TRBJ1-2; 8 nucleotides agree with TRBD1. The CDR3 totals 14 residues. V trimming: 4 bases; J trimming: 6 bases; junction bases outside the gene matches: 10. Germline values: CDR1 DFQATT, CDR2 SNEGSKA (reference sequence). This CDR3 reads CSAIPPDRVHGYTF. Incomplete CDR3 DNA: TGCAGTGCTATCCCCCCGGACAGGGTCCATGGC.

Many counts were recorded for this clone. The sequenced fragment ends 3 residues before the CDR3 boundary, so the rest is inferred from the germline J gene. V is TRBV7-9 and J is TRBJ1-2; no clear D gene. V was shortened by 1 base and J by 5 bases, with 8 bases between the two germline ends. The CDR3 sequence is 13 residues long. Germline CDR1 SEHNR, CDR2 FQNEAQ (reference sequence). The CDR3 spells CASSLVEGYGYTF. The covered CDR3 bases are TGTGCCAGCAGCTTAGTCGAGGGTTATGGC.

This clone was found many times. The CDR3 end is not reached by the read, which stops 3 residues before it; the germline J gene fills it in. The chain joins TRBV2 to TRBJ2-7; unclear D gene. Germline CDR1 and CDR2: SNHLY and FYNNEI. V gave up 0 bases and J gave up 3 bases, with 9 bases separating them. This CDR3 is 14 amino acids long. Partial CDR3 DNA: TGTGCCAGCAGTGAAGCAAGGGCAGGCTACGAG. Protein: CASSEARAGYE. Given in full, the CDR3 is CASSEARAGYEQYF.